The text below deals with one TCR beta chain. TCR beta VDJ and CDR3 were profiled, and genomic DNA was the template. A single record per CDR3 protein comes from TCRdb applying MiXCR to the reads. The data contain roughly 190,000 distinct CDR3 sequences, about half of them singletons. These data come from a study of CD8+CD57+ T cells in acquired aplastic anemia. Whole-study context: Healthy donors had, on average, around 11 million reads for their CD4+ cells.

This CDR3 comprises 12 residues. The germline V gene has CDR1 ENHRY and CDR2 SYGVKD. V was shortened by 3 bases and J by 6 bases, with 5 bases between the two germline ends. Input material: sorted CD4+, CD8+, or CD8+CD57+ T cells (not recorded which) from PBMCs. The V call is TRBV10-3, the J call TRBJ2-2, with unresolved D. The TCR comes from a human donor in good health, serving as a control. CDR3 region: CAISDGPGELFF. CDR3 DNA: TGTGCCATCAGTGATGGGCCCGGGGAGCTGTTTTTT.